These 15 T cell receptor beta chains were sequenced from one sample in a study of cytomegalovirus exposure and HLA in healthy donors (dated by TCRdb to between 2016 and 2019). Library method: the immunoSEQ multiplex PCR assay. The multiplex PCR relied on a mix of 60 forward primers for TCR Vbeta segments and 13 reverse primers for TCR Jbeta segments. TCRdb carries this immuneACCESS record with in-frame sequences only. Its versions omit some clonotypes, under half of them owing to an unresolved V gene in the studies checked, with the rest unexplained. Recorded for this sample are about 140,000 clones; roughly 73% of them occurred a single time. The ten largest clonotypes hold 0.9% to 1.2% of the sample. The material sequenced was PBMCs. Source of these receptors: a male donor in good health and CMV-seronegative.

The CDR3 DNA follows: TGCGCCAGCAGCTTTGCGGGGTTCGCGAACACCGGGGAGCTGTTTTTT. It codes for CASSFAGFANTGELFF. This rearrangement joins TRBV5-1 to TRBJ2-2; D may be TRBD2 (6 bases). The germline CDR1 and CDR2 sequences are SGHRS and YFSETQ. The CDR3 has 16 amino acids. Trimming left V 2 bases short and J 0 bases short, with 11 bases between.

The chain joins TRBV11-2 to TRBJ2-5, with 7 bases fitting TRBD1. The CDR3 length is 15 residues. The germline V gene encodes CDR1 SGHAT and CDR2 FQNNGV. Trimming removed 5 bases from V and 5 bases from J; junction bases left unmatched: 11. In DNA, the CDR3 is TGTGCCAGCAGCCCCGACAGGGATTGGGGCGAGACCCAGTACTTC. This codes for CASSPDRDWGETQYF.

The V and J genes are TRBV14 and TRBJ2-4, with a weak D call TRBD1 (5 bases). Germline values: CDR1 SGHDN, CDR2 FVKESK. The CDR3 spans 20 residues. V was shortened by 0 bases and J by 0 bases, with 21 bases between the two germline ends. The CDR3: CASSQDLRTSEIIAKNIQYF. CDR3 nucleotides: TGTGCCAGCAGCCAAGATCTGCGGACAAGCGAGATCATAGCCAAAAACATTCAGTACTTC.

This clone was counted between two and nine times. The rearrangement joins TRBV4-1 to TRBJ2-4; tentatively, D is TRBD2 (7 bases). Germline V gene data show CDR1 as MGHRA and CDR2 as YSYEKL. This CDR3 has 16 amino acids. V lost 3 bases and J 0 bases, leaving 12 bases between the germline ends. CDR3 sequence: CASSQGGTLAKNIQYF. CDR3 bases: TGCGCCAGCAGCCAGGGGGGGACATTAGCCAAAAACATTCAGTACTTC.

This chain links TRBV5-5 with TRBJ2-3, with D perhaps TRBD2 (5 bases). V lost 1 base and J 4 bases, leaving 10 bases between the germline ends. Per the germline V gene, CDR1 is SGHKS and CDR2 is YYEKEE (reference sequence). The CDR3 has 14 residues. CDR3 amino acids: CASSLFAGPDTQYF. CDR3 DNA sequence: TGTGCCAGCAGCTTGTTTGCGGGTCCAGATACGCAGTATTTT.

This clone occurred a few times. The CDR3 protein is CASSLLGGTIYF. CDR3 sequence (DNA): TGTGCCAGCAGCTTATTGGGAGGCACCATATATTTT. The chain couples TRBV6-5 to TRBJ1-3; D gene ambiguous. Trimming took 6 bases from V and 9 from J, leaving 12 bases between them. The germline CDR1 and CDR2 sequences are MNHEY and SVGAGI. The CDR3 loop spans 12 amino acids.

The chain has TRBV7-9 and TRBJ2-3; a possible D gene is TRBD2 (6 bases). CDR3 size: 13 residues. Germline V gene lookup returns CDR1 SEHNR and CDR2 FQNEAQ (reference sequence). Trimming took 5 bases from V and 4 from J, leaving 10 bases between them. The chain's CDR3 is CASSRREADTQYF. The CDR3 DNA is TGTGCCAGCAGCCGGAGGGAGGCAGATACGCAGTATTTT.

The chain carries TRBV6-1 and TRBJ1-6, with TRBD1 matching over 7 bases. The CDR3 runs 16 residues. Per the germline V gene, CDR1 is MNHNS and CDR2 is SASEGT. Germline trimming cut 4 bases from V and 0 bases from J; bases unmatched to any gene: 3. CDR3 sequence: CASSGRGVSYNSPLHF. The CDR3 DNA reads TGTGCCAGCAGTGGCAGGGGGGTCTCCTATAATTCACCCCTCCACTTT.

The V call is TRBV9, the J call TRBJ2-5; 8 positions agree with TRBD2. The trim removed 0 bases at V and 2 bases at J, leaving 9 bases unmatched. Germline values: CDR1 SGDLS, CDR2 YYNGEE. The CDR3 loop spans 17 amino acids. CDR3 DNA: TGTGCCAGCAGCGTAGGGGTAGCGGGGAGTATACAAGAGACCCAGTACTTC. Protein sequence: CASSVGVAGSIQETQYF.

The J gene is TRBJ2-3, the V gene TRBV5-8, with D unclear. V was trimmed by 3 bases and J by 5 bases, leaving 7 bases between them. The CDR3 contains 12 residues. Germline V CDR1 and CDR2: SGHTS, YDEGEE. The CDR3 nucleotides read TGTGCCAGCAGCTCTAGAGTAGATACGCAGTATTTT. It specifies CASSSRVDTQYF.

Comments on this clone: At one end the junction does not follow the germline gene, possibly because of a read error. CDR3 in amino acids: CSVIGTGEDTGGLFF. For the CDR3, the DNA is TGCAGCGTTATAGGGACAGGGGAGGACACCGGGGGGCTGTTTTTT. The rearrangement joins TRBV29-1 to TRBJ2-2, with 10 bases aligning to TRBD1. Germline CDR1 reads SQVTM; CDR2 reads ANQGSEA. The CDR3 sequence is 15 residues long.

The chain is built from TRBV5-6 and TRBJ2-5; D perhaps matches TRBD1 (5 bases). The CDR3 runs 12 residues. CDR1 SGHDT and CDR2 YYEEEE come from the germline V gene. V lost 1 base and J 12 bases, leaving 13 bases between the germline ends. The CDR3 reads CASSLSGPLEYF. Written as DNA, the CDR3 is TGTGCCAGCAGCTTGTCAGGGCCTTTGGAGTACTTC.

This clone was found once. The rearrangement links TRBV18 to TRBJ2-5; D not certain. Germline CDR1 KGHSH, CDR2 LQKENI. V was clipped by 0 bases and J by 4 bases, with 9 bases between them. The CDR3 has 14 amino acids. CDR3 nucleotides: TGTGCCAGCTCACCACCATCCAGAACAGAGACCCAGTACTTC. Translating gives CASSPPSRTETQYF.

In its sample, this clone was seen once. The chain links TRBV5-4 to TRBJ2-5, with 13 nucleotides matching TRBD2. V was clipped by 0 bases and J by 2 bases; unmatched bases: 1. The CDR3 covers 16 residues. From germline, CDR1 is SGHNT and CDR2 YYREEE (reference sequence). As DNA, the CDR3 is TGTGCCAGCAGCTTGGAGGGACTAGCGGGGCAAGAGACCCAGTACTTC. This codes for CASSLEGLAGQETQYF.

The chain has TRBV19 and TRBJ1-2; perhaps TRBD1 as D (5 bases). The V gene's germline CDR1 is LNHDA and CDR2 SQIVND (reference sequence). This CDR3 has 14 residues. Trimming stripped 7 bases from V and 0 bases from J, with 12 bases between. CDR3 protein: CASTPWGANYGYTF. The CDR3, as DNA: TGTGCCAGTACCCCATGGGGCGCTAACTATGGCTACACCTTC. The full variable domain, its missing parts supplied by reference TRBV19 and TRBJ1-2, is DGGITQSPKYLFRKEGQNVTLSCEQNLNHDAMYWYRQDPGQGLRLIYYSQIVNDFQKGDIAEGYSVSREKKESFPLTVTSAQKNPTAFYLCASTPWGANYGYTFGSGTRLTVV.